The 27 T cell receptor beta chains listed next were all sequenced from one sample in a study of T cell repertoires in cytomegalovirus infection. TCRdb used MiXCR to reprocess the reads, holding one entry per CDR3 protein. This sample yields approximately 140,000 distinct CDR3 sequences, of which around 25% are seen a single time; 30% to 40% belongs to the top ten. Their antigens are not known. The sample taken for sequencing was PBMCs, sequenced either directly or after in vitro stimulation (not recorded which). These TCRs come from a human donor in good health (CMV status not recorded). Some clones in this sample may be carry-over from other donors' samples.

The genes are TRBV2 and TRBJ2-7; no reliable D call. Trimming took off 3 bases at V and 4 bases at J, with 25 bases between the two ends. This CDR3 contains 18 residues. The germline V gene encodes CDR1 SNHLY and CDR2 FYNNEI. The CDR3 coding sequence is TGTGCCAGCAGTGATTCGGCGAGCGAGACGGATCATTTATACGAGCAGTACTTC. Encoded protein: CASSDSASETDHLYEQYF.

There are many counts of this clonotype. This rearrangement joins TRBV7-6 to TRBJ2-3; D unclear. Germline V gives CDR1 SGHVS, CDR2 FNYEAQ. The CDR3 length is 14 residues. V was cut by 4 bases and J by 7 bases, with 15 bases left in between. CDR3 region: CASSSASGENTQYF. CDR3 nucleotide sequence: TGTGCCAGCAGCTCCGCTTCGGGCGAGAATACGCAGTATTTT.

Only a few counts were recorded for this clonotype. The CDR3 loop is CASSLVGSSGANVLTF. CDR3 DNA: TGTGCCAGCAGCTTAGTCGGCAGCTCTGGGGCCAACGTCCTGACTTTC. The V gene is TRBV7-2, the J gene TRBJ2-6; D is undetermined. V was pared by 1 base and J by 0 bases, with 7 bases between. CDR3 length: 16 residues. CDR1 is SGHTA and CDR2 is FQGNSA in the germline V gene.

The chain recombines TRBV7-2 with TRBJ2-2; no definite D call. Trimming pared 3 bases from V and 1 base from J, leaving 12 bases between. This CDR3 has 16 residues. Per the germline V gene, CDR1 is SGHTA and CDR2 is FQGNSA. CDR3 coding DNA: TGTGCCAGCAGCTTCGGGTGGGGTCGGAACACCGGGGAGCTGTTTTTT. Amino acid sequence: CASSFGWGRNTGELFF.

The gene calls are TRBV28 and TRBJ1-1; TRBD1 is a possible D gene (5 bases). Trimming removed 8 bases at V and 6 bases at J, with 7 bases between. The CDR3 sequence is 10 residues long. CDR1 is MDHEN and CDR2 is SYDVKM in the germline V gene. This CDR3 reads CASGAAEAFF. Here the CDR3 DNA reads TGTGCCAGCGGGGCCGCTGAAGCTTTCTTT.

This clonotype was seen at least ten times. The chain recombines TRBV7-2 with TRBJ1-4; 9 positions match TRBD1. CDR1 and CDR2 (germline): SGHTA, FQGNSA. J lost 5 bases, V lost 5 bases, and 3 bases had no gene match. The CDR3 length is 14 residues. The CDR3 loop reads CASSPGQGNEKLFF. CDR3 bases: TGTGCCAGCAGCCCCGGACAGGGGAATGAAAAACTGTTTTTT.

The CDR3 sequence is CASRAFGETENQPQHF. The CDR3 nucleotides are TGTGCCAGCCGTGCGTTCGGGGAGACAGAAAATCAGCCCCAGCATTTT. The V gene is TRBV6-1, the J gene TRBJ1-5; tentative D call: TRBD1 (5 bases). The CDR3 covers 16 residues. Germline-derived CDR1 and CDR2 are MNHNS and SASEGT. V dropped 8 bases and J dropped 4 bases, with 21 bases sitting between them.

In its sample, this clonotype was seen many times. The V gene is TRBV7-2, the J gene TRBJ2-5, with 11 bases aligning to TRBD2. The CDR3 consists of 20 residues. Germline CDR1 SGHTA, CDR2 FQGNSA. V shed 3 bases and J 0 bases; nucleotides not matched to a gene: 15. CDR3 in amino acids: CASSLAAPILAGADQETQYF. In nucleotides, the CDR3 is TGTGCCAGCAGCTTGGCGGCCCCTATACTAGCGGGAGCAGACCAAGAGACCCAGTACTTC.

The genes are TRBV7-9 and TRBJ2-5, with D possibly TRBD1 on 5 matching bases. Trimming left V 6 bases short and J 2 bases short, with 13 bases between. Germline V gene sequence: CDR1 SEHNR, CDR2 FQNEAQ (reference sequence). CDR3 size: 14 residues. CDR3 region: CASSLRQPQETQYF. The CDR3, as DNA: TGTGCCAGCAGTCTTAGACAGCCTCAAGAGACCCAGTACTTC.

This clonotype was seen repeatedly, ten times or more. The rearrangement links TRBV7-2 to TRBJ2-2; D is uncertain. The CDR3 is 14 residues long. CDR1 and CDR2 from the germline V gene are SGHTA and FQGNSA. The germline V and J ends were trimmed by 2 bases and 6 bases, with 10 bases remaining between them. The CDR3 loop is CASSLSWGPGELFF. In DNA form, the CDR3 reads TGTGCCAGCAGCTTATCCTGGGGTCCCGGGGAGCTGTTTTTT.

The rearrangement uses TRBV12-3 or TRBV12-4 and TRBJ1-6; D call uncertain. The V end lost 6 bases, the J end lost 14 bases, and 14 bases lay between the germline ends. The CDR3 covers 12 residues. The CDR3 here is CASRLLSSTLHF. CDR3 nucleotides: TGTGCCAGCAGGCTTCTGAGTAGTACCCTCCACTTT.

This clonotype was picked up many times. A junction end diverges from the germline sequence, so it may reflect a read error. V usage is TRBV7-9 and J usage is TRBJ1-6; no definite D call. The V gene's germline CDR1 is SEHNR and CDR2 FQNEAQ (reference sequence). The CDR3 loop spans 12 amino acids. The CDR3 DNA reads TGTGCCAGCAGCTTAGATGGGGTCGAACACTCCTTT. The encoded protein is CASSLDGVEHSF.

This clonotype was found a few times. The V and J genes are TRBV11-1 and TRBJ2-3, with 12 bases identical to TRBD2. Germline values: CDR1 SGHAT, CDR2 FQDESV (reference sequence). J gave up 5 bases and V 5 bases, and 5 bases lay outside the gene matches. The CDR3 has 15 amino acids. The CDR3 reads CASSQTSGRLDTQYF. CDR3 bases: TGTGCCAGCAGCCAGACTAGCGGGAGATTAGATACGCAGTATTTT.

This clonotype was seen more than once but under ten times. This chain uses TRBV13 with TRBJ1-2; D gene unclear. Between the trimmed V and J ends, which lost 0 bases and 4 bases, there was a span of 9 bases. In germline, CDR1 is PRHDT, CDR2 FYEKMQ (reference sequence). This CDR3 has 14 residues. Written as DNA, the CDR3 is TGTGCCAGCAGCTTAGGGGCAGCAATCTATGGCTACACCTTC. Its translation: CASSLGAAIYGYTF.

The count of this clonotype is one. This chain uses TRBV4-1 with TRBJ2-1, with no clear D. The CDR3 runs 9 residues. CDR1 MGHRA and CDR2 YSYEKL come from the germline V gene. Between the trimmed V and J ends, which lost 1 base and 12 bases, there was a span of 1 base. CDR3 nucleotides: TGCGCCAGCAGCCAAGGGCAGTTCTTC. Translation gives CASSQGQFF.

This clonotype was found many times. The CDR3 sequence: CASSRTGGFGANVLTF. The DNA of the CDR3 is TGTGCCAGCAGTCGGACAGGGGGCTTTGGGGCCAACGTCCTGACTTTC. The rearrangement links TRBV6-2 or TRBV6-3 to TRBJ2-6; 11 positions match TRBD1. This CDR3 is 16 amino acids long. With V trimmed by 5 bases and J by 3 bases, 3 bases remained unmatched. Germline-derived CDR1 and CDR2 are MNHEY and SVGEGT.

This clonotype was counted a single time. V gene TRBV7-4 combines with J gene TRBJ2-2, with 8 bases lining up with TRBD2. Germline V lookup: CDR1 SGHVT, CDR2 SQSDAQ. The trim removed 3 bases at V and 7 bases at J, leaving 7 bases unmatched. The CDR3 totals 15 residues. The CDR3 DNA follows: TGTGCCAGCAGCTTGACGAGCGGGAGCGTCGGGGAGCTGTTTTTT. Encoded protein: CASSLTSGSVGELFF.

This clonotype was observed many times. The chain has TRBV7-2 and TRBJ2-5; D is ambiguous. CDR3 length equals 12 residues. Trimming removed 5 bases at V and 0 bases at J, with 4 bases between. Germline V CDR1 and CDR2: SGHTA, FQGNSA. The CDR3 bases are TGTGCCAGCAGCCCATACCAAGAGACCCAGTACTTC. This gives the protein CASSPYQETQYF.

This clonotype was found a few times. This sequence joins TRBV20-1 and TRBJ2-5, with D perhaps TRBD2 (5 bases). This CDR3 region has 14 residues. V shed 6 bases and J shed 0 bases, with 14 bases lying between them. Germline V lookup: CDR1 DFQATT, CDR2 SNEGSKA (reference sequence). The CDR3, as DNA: TGCAGTGCGAGCGGATTCCGGTACCAAGAGACCCAGTACTTC. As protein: CSASGFRYQETQYF.

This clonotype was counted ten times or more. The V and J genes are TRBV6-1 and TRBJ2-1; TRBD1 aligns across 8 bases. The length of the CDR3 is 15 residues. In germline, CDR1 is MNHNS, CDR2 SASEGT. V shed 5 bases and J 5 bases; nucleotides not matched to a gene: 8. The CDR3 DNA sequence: TGTGCCAGCAGTCTTGGCAGGGGGCCCCACAATGAGCAGTTCTTC. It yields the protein CASSLGRGPHNEQFF.

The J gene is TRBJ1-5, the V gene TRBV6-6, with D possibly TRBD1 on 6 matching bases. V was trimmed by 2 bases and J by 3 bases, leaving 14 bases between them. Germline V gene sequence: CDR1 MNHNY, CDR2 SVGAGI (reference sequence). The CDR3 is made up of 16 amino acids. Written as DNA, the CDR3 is TGTGCCAGCAGTTACGCTGGACAGCTAGACAATCAGCCCCAGCATTTT. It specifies CASSYAGQLDNQPQHF.

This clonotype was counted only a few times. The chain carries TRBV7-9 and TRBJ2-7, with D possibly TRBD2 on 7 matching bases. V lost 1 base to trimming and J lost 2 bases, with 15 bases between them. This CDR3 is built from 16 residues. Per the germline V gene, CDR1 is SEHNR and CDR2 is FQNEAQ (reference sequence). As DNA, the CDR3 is TGTGCCAGCAGCTTAGGAGACGGGGGGCCAACCTACGAGCAGTACGTC. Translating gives CASSLGDGGPTYEQYV.

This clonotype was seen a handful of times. CDR3: CASILGGSGVGQFF. Here the CDR3 DNA reads TGTGCCAGCATCCTAGGGGGGTCAGGGGTCGGGCAGTTCTTC. The rearrangement uses TRBV2 and TRBJ2-1; D may be TRBD1 or TRBD2 (6 bases each). Trimming left V 7 bases short and J 12 bases short, with 22 bases between. This CDR3 has 14 amino acids. Germline values: CDR1 SNHLY, CDR2 FYNNEI.

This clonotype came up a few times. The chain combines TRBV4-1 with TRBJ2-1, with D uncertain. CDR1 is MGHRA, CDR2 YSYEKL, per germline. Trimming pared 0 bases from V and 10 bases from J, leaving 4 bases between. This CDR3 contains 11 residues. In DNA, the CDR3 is TGCGCCAGCAGCCAAGACGGGGAGCAGTTCTTC. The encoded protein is CASSQDGEQFF.

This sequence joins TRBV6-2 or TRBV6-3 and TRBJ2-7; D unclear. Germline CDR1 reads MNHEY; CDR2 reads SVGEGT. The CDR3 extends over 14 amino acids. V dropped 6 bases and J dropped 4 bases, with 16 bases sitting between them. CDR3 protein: CASRDPFRDYEQYF. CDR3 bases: TGTGCCAGCAGGGACCCATTTCGCGATTACGAGCAGTACTTC.

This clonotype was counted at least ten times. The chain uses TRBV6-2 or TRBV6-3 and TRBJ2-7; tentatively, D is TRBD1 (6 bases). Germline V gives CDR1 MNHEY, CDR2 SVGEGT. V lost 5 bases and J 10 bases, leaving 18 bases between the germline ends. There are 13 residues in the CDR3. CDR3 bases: TGTGCCAGCAGTGATAAGAGGGACATTTTACAGTACGTC. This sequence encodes CASSDKRDILQYV.

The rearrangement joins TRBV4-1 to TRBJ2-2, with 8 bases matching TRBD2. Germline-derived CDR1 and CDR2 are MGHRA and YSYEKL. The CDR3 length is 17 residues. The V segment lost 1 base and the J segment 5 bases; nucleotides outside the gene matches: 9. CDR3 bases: TGCGCCAGCAGCCAAGTCTCTGCGGGAGGTCGAACCGGGGAGCTGTTTTTT. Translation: CASSQVSAGGRTGELFF.